Each of the 13 T cell receptor beta chains below was sequenced from the same sample in a study of shared clonotypes between healthy human individuals. CD45RO-negative CD8 cells positively selected for CCR7 made up the naive population, which excluded terminally differentiated effector memory CD45RA+ cells. The method was immunoSEQ multiplex PCR; TCRdb's version includes in-frame clones alone and lacks a portion of them. The data contain around 2,100,000 clones, less than 95% of them singletons. The specimen was naive CD8+ T cells sorted from blood. The receptors derive from a man aged 18 to 30 in good health.

This clone was picked up one time. V is TRBV6-6 and J is TRBJ2-7; D uncertain. Trimming took off 5 bases at V and 4 bases at J, with 21 bases between the two ends. There are 16 residues in the CDR3. Germline lookup yields CDR1 MNHNY and CDR2 SVGAGI (reference sequence). The CDR3 DNA reads as TGTGCCAGCAGTCAGGACCCTGCATTTGGCGGATACGAGCAGTACTTC. Translating it yields CASSQDPAFGGYEQYF.

As regards this clone: The sample contains more than one DNA sequence encoding this CDR3. This sequence joins TRBV27 and TRBJ2-1; a weak D match, TRBD2 (6 bases). This CDR3 has 14 residues. The germline V and J ends were trimmed by 2 bases and 1 base, with 6 bases remaining between them. Germline V CDR1 and CDR2: MNHEY, SMNVEV (reference sequence). CDR3 loop: CASSLAGSYNEQFF. DNA of the CDR3: TGTGCCAGCAGTTTAGCGGGGTCCTACAATGAGCAGTTCTTC.

This clone was seen a single time. The chain recombines TRBV5-5 with TRBJ2-7; either TRBD1 or TRBD2 may fit D (6 bases each). Per germline, CDR1 SGHKS and CDR2 YYEKEE (reference sequence). The CDR3 sequence is 15 residues long. Trimming removed 4 bases from V and 5 bases from J, with 19 bases in between. The CDR3 nucleotides are TGTGCCAGCAGCGAACAGGGCGGAGGGTTTGACGAGCAGTACTTC. Its protein is CASSEQGGGFDEQYF.

About this clone itself: Other DNA sequences in the same sample also yield this CDR3. The gene calls are TRBV28 and TRBJ1-5; D unresolved. The V and J ends lost 6 bases and 6 bases respectively, with 6 bases between them. The CDR3 contains 11 residues. Germline loops: CDR1 MDHEN, CDR2 SYDVKM. For the CDR3, the DNA is TGTGCCAGCAGCCTAAGTCAGCCCCAGCATTTT. Amino acid sequence: CASSLSQPQHF.

This chain uses TRBV12-5 with TRBJ2-7, with 9 bases aligning to TRBD1. The V segment lost 0 bases and the J segment 1 base; nucleotides outside the gene matches: 1. CDR3 length equals 15 residues. Germline V CDR1 and CDR2: LGHNT, FRNRAP. The CDR3 sequence is CASGLVTGGSYEQYF. Here the CDR3 DNA reads TGTGCTAGTGGTTTGGTGACAGGGGGTTCCTACGAGCAGTACTTC.

The J gene is TRBJ2-7, the V gene TRBV10-3, with TRBD2 matching over 9 bases. Germline assignment: CDR1 ENHRY and CDR2 SYGVKD. The CDR3 sequence is 15 residues long. The trim removed 6 bases at V and 5 bases at J, leaving 11 bases unmatched. CDR3 nucleotide sequence: TGTGCCATCAGGGAGACAATAGCGGGAGCTAACGAGCAGTACTTC. Translating it yields CAIRETIAGANEQYF.

This CDR3 reads CASSQAYLADSFGQFF. In nucleotides, the CDR3 is TGCGCCAGCAGCCAAGCTTACCTAGCGGATAGCTTCGGGCAGTTCTTC. The genes are TRBV4-3 and TRBJ2-1, with TRBD2 identical over 7 bases. Germline CDR1 and CDR2: LGHNA and YSLEER. The CDR3 totals 16 residues. V shed 1 base, J shed 12 bases, and the junction held 15 bases outside the gene matches.

The CDR3 nucleotides are TGTGCCAGCTCCCAAGATGGGGGCTGGGGTGAGCAGTTCTTC. It yields the protein CASSQDGGWGEQFF. V is TRBV7-6 and J is TRBJ2-1; possible D gene TRBD1, 6 bases. The V end was cut by 8 bases, the J end by 9 bases, with 20 bases between. The CDR3 has 14 residues. In germline, CDR1 is SGHVS, CDR2 FNYEAQ.

The chain joins TRBV5-5 to TRBJ1-6; D might be TRBD1 (5 bases). Trimming cost V 4 bases and J 4 bases, with 21 bases left between them. The CDR3 is made up of 18 amino acids. The germline V gene encodes CDR1 SGHKS and CDR2 YYEKEE (reference sequence). CDR3 protein: CASSPRAAPDSYNSPLHF. The CDR3 DNA sequence: TGTGCCAGCAGCCCCCGGGCGGCGCCCGACAGTTATAATTCACCCCTCCACTTT.

The chain uses TRBV2 and TRBJ2-2; D not certain. Trimming took 7 bases from V and 6 from J, leaving 12 bases between them. In germline, CDR1 is SNHLY, CDR2 FYNNEI. This CDR3 has 13 amino acids. CDR3: CASTSVSPGELFF. CDR3 coding DNA: TGTGCCAGCACTTCTGTGAGTCCCGGGGAGCTGTTTTTT.

V gene TRBV6-1 combines with J gene TRBJ2-7; TRBD1 agrees at 7 bases. CDR1 and CDR2 (germline): MNHNS, SASEGT. This CDR3 has 15 residues. Trimming at V came to 2 bases and at J to 6 bases, leaving 10 bases not matched to a gene. CDR3 nucleotide sequence: TGTGCCAGCAGTGAACTAAGGGGGCCCTCTTCCGAGCAGTACTTC. Translated: CASSELRGPSSEQYF.

The gene calls are TRBV9 and TRBJ1-6; D uncertain. Per the germline V gene, CDR1 is SGDLS and CDR2 is YYNGEE. Trimming took 0 bases from V and 0 from J, leaving 10 bases between them. The CDR3 is made up of 17 amino acids. The chain's CDR3 is CASSVEDTSSYNSPLHF. CDR3 in DNA: TGTGCCAGCAGCGTAGAAGACACCAGCTCCTATAATTCACCCCTCCACTTT. Based on the CDR3 plus reference TRBV9 and TRBJ1-6, the full variable domain is DSGVTQTPKHLITATGQRVTLRCSPRSGDLSVYWYQQSLDQGLQFLIQYYNGEERAKGNILERFSAQQFPDLHSELNLSSLELGDSALYFCASSVEDTSSYNSPLHFGNGTRLTVT.

This clone was recorded once. The sample contains more than one DNA sequence encoding this CDR3. The chain joins TRBV9 to TRBJ2-2, with a weak D call TRBD1 (5 bases). The CDR3 spans 15 residues. Trimming shortened V by 0 bases and J by 2 bases, and 8 bases separated the two germline ends. The germline gives CDR1 SGDLS, CDR2 YYNGEE. The CDR3 region is CASSVEGVNTGELFF. The CDR3 DNA reads TGTGCCAGCAGCGTAGAAGGGGTCAACACCGGGGAGCTGTTTTTT.